The source of this T cell receptor beta chain is a study of response to subunit inactivated influenza vaccine. TCRdb reanalysed the RT-PCR reads using MiXCR and keeps one entry per CDR3 protein. This sample has 550,000 to 600,000 distinct CDR3 sequences, with 10% to 15% found just once. Points from the study as a whole: A suggestion made by the authors is that each seasonal influenza vaccination recruits few new T cells.

This CDR3 has 16 amino acids. J gave up 3 bases and V 2 bases, and 7 bases lay outside the gene matches. Germline CDR1 and CDR2: SGHRS and YFSETQ. A few counts support this clonotype. Its antigen remains unknown. The receptor comes from a man aged 45-65 years who received an inactivated influenza vaccine. This chain connects TRBV5-1 to TRBJ2-5, with TRBD2 matching over 10 bases. This specimen consisted of PBMCs from blood, obtained on the day of vaccination. As DNA, the CDR3 is TGCGCCAGCAGCTTCGGACTAGCGGCCGCCAAAGAGACCCAGTACTTC. Encoded protein: CASSFGLAAAKETQYF.